A single sample is the source of the 27 T cell receptor beta chains below, sequenced in a study of T cell repertoires in cytomegalovirus infection. Via MiXCR, TCRdb re-called the reads, giving one row per CDR3 protein. The sample contains about 250,000 distinct CDR3 sequences, roughly 6.5% of which appear only once. Sequencing was done on a sample of PBMCs. All receptors derive from a human donor in good health (CMV status not recorded). Some clones in this sample may be carry-over from other donors' samples.

This clonotype was detected many times. The chain recombines TRBV6-2 or TRBV6-3 with TRBJ2-2; 7 bases fit TRBD1. Germline V gene lookup returns CDR1 MNHEY and CDR2 SVGEGT. The CDR3 has 15 amino acids. After removal of 4 bases from V and 1 base from J, the junction contained 3 bases not matched to a gene. Written as DNA, the CDR3 is TGTGCCAGCAGTTTCCGGACAGGGAACACCGGGGAGCTGTTTTTT. Encoded protein: CASSFRTGNTGELFF.

The chain joins TRBV11-2 to TRBJ2-3, with 7 bases identical to TRBD2. Germline CDR1 SGHAT, CDR2 FQNNGV. Trimming cost V 1 base and J 3 bases; bases outside gene matches: 7. The CDR3 loop spans 16 amino acids. This chain's CDR3 is CASSLVASGITDTQYF. CDR3 nucleotide sequence: TGTGCCAGCAGCTTAGTGGCTAGCGGAATAACAGATACGCAGTATTTT.

This clonotype was observed a handful of times. The chain couples TRBV29-1 to TRBJ1-1, with D perhaps matching TRBD1 (5 bases). Trimming stripped 3 bases from V and 4 bases from J, with 12 bases between. Germline assignment: CDR1 SQVTM and CDR2 ANQGSEA. The CDR3 runs to 13 residues. The DNA for the CDR3 is TGCAGCGTTGAGTATACGAGGGGCACTGAAGCTTTCTTT. Translated, it gives CSVEYTRGTEAFF.

This clonotype was seen repeatedly, ten times or more. This chain joins TRBV7-8 and TRBJ1-3; TRBD1 agrees at 8 bases. The CDR3 sequence is 15 residues long. The trim removed 6 bases at V and 0 bases at J, leaving 4 bases unmatched. Germline assignment: CDR1 SGHVS and CDR2 FQNEAQ. The CDR3 spells CASRSRGLSGNTIYF. The CDR3 nucleotides are TGTGCCAGCAGGTCCAGGGGGCTCTCTGGAAACACCATATATTTT.

This clonotype was found many times. The rearrangement uses TRBV20-1 and TRBJ1-2; TRBD1 is a possible D gene (5 bases). The V end lost 2 bases, the J end lost 7 bases, and 8 bases lay between the germline ends. Germline V CDR1 and CDR2: DFQATT, SNEGSKA (reference sequence). This CDR3 has 11 residues. CDR3 sequence: CSARWGTGYTF. The CDR3 coding sequence is TGCAGTGCTAGATGGGGGACTGGCTACACCTTC.

This clonotype was seen many times. V and J are TRBV7-8 and TRBJ2-7; D is unclear. The V end lost 4 bases, the J end lost 9 bases, and 19 bases lay between the germline ends. The CDR3 has 14 amino acids. The germline CDR1 and CDR2 sequences are SGHVS and FQNEAQ. CDR3 sequence: CASSSTGPRVGQYF. The CDR3 coding sequence is TGTGCCAGCAGCTCCACGGGCCCTCGGGTTGGGCAGTACTTC.

There are many counts of this clonotype. CDR3 region: CASSLRWGRQPQHF. The CDR3 DNA is TGTGCCAGCAGTTTAAGGTGGGGGAGGCAGCCCCAGCATTTT. The chain is built from TRBV12-3 or TRBV12-4 and TRBJ1-5, with TRBD1 as a possible D gene (5 bases). The CDR3 consists of 14 residues. Trimming took off 2 bases at V and 7 bases at J, with 12 bases between the two ends.

Only a few counts were recorded for this clonotype. This chain links TRBV20-1 with TRBJ1-1; 7 positions match TRBD1. Losses at the gene ends were 6 bases for V and 9 bases for J; bases not matched to a gene: 7. The CDR3 totals 11 residues. The germline CDR1 and CDR2 sequences are DFQATT and SNEGSKA (reference sequence). CDR3 bases: TGCAGTGCCGTTAAGGGGGCCAAAGCTTTCTTT. This gives the protein CSAVKGAKAFF.

Ten or more counts support this clonotype. The chain recombines TRBV7-2 with TRBJ2-1; tentatively, D is TRBD2 (5 bases). Germline V lookup: CDR1 SGHTA, CDR2 FQGNSA. The CDR3 runs 16 residues. Deletions cut 5 bases from V and 8 bases from J, with 22 bases between. CDR3 coding DNA: TGTGCCAGCAGCCCTCGGCCCCGGCCCGCGGACTATGAGCAGTTCTTC. This gives the protein CASSPRPRPADYEQFF.

Of note for this clonotype: Being one base from a much bigger clone, this may be a read error. The rearrangement links TRBV28 to TRBJ2-7; D is perhaps TRBD2 (6 bases). There are 14 residues in the CDR3. V was cut by 7 bases and J by 3 bases, with 16 bases left in between. The germline V gene encodes CDR1 MDHEN and CDR2 SYDVKM. CDR3 sequence: CASTSGLGFYEQYF. The CDR3 DNA reads TGTGCCAGCACGTCGGGACTGGGATTCTACGAGCAGTACTTC.

This clonotype was seen many times. The chain recombines TRBV4-3 with TRBJ2-2; D not resolved. The V gene lost 3 bases and the J gene lost 7 bases, with 12 bases spanning the gap. This CDR3 has 14 residues. Germline V CDR1 and CDR2: LGHNA, YSLEER. The CDR3 protein is CASSQSGFSGELFF. CDR3 DNA sequence: TGCGCCAGCAGCCAGTCTGGTTTCAGCGGGGAGCTGTTTTTT.

This clonotype showed up many times. J is TRBJ1-1 and V is TRBV6-5; possibly TRBD1 for D (6 bases). V dropped 0 bases and J dropped 7 bases, with 15 bases sitting between them. Germline V gives CDR1 MNHEY, CDR2 SVGAGI. CDR3 length: 15 residues. DNA for the CDR3: TGTGCCAGCAGTTACTCGACAGGAGAGATGCTTGAAGCTTTCTTT. Translated, it gives CASSYSTGEMLEAFF.

This clonotype was found many times. The chain carries TRBV7-9 and TRBJ1-1, with D possibly TRBD1 on 5 matching bases. V lost 3 bases to trimming and J lost 1 base, with 12 bases between them. The CDR3 length is 15 residues. Germline values: CDR1 SEHNR, CDR2 FQNEAQ (reference sequence). CDR3: CASSFPGGGNTEAFF. The CDR3 bases are TGTGCCAGCAGCTTCCCGGGGGGTGGGAACACTGAAGCTTTCTTT.

V is TRBV20-1 and J is TRBJ1-1; possible D gene TRBD1, 5 bases. CDR3 length: 12 residues. From germline, CDR1 is DFQATT and CDR2 SNEGSKA (reference sequence). Trimming cost V 2 bases and J 4 bases, with 8 bases left between them. DNA for the CDR3: TGCAGTGCTAGACAGGGAAGCACTGAAGCTTTCTTT. This gives the protein CSARQGSTEAFF.

This clonotype was counted at least ten times. The V call is TRBV6-1, the J call TRBJ1-1; D gene uncertain. Trimming took 6 bases from V and 4 from J, leaving 15 bases between them. Germline V CDR1 and CDR2: MNHNS, SASEGT. The CDR3 runs 14 residues. CDR3 amino acids: CASSLDGVSTEAFF. The CDR3 DNA sequence: TGTGCCAGCAGCCTGGACGGGGTGAGCACTGAAGCTTTCTTT.

This clonotype occurred many times. The chain uses TRBV6-2 or TRBV6-3 and TRBJ1-5, with D unclear. The CDR3 has 18 amino acids. The germline CDR1 and CDR2 sequences are MNHEY and SVGEGT. Deletions cut 0 bases from V and 3 bases from J, with 18 bases between. The CDR3: CASSYSTRRMLSNQPQHF. Here the CDR3 DNA reads TGTGCCAGCAGTTACTCGACGCGAAGGATGCTTTCCAATCAGCCCCAGCATTTT.

This clonotype was seen at least ten times. The chain recombines TRBV5-5 with TRBJ1-2, with 7 bases identical to TRBD1. This CDR3 has 13 amino acids. Germline CDR1 and CDR2: SGHKS and YYEKEE (reference sequence). V trimming: 3 bases; J trimming: 8 bases; junction bases outside the gene matches: 7. The CDR3: CASSWDSLGGYTF. In DNA, the CDR3 is TGTGCCAGCAGCTGGGACAGCCTTGGAGGCTACACCTTC.

This clonotype was seen a handful of times. The V and J genes are TRBV7-2 and TRBJ1-2; no firm D call. Germline lookup yields CDR1 SGHTA and CDR2 FQGNSA. The CDR3 totals 16 residues. Trimming pared 2 bases from V and 0 bases from J, leaving 13 bases between. DNA for the CDR3: TGTGCCAGCAGCTTATATGGGTTGGCTACTAACTATGGCTACACCTTC. It is translated as CASSLYGLATNYGYTF.

This clonotype was recorded many times. The DNA for the CDR3 is TGCGCCAGCAGCTCCCTGGACAGGGGCGCTGAAGCTTTCTTT. Translating gives CASSSLDRGAEAFF. The chain is built from TRBV5-1 and TRBJ1-1; the match to TRBD1 covers 9 bases. From germline, CDR1 is SGHRS and CDR2 YFSETQ. The CDR3 spans 14 residues. V was pared by 3 bases and J by 6 bases, with 6 bases of the junction left unmatched.

This clonotype was found many times. The rearrangement uses TRBV5-6 and TRBJ1-4; weak D call: TRBD1 (6 bases). The CDR3 sequence is 16 residues long. V shed 4 bases and J shed 0 bases, with 13 bases lying between them. Per germline, CDR1 SGHDT and CDR2 YYEEEE. Here the CDR3 reads CASSPGDGPTNEKLFF. The CDR3 nucleotides are TGTGCCAGCAGCCCAGGGGACGGACCAACTAATGAAAAACTGTTTTTT.

This clonotype was seen a handful of times. The rearrangement links TRBV5-1 to TRBJ2-2, with TRBD1 matching over 10 bases. In germline, CDR1 is SGHRS, CDR2 YFSETQ. With V trimmed by 5 bases and J by 4 bases, 17 bases remained unmatched. The CDR3 is 19 residues long. As DNA, the CDR3 is TGCGCCAGCAGTCCCCTTCCGGGACAGGGGCGATTGAGCACCGGGGAGCTGTTTTTT. As protein: CASSPLPGQGRLSTGELFF.

This clonotype has at least ten counts. The chain employs TRBV19 and TRBJ2-1; TRBD2 matches at 9 bases. The CDR3 length is 15 residues. Germline CDR1 reads LNHDA; CDR2 reads SQIVND (reference sequence). V lost 2 bases, J lost 4 bases, and 3 bases stayed unmatched. The CDR3 is CASSIFSGGYNEQFF. The CDR3 DNA sequence: TGTGCCAGTAGTATATTTAGCGGGGGATACAATGAGCAGTTCTTC.

This clonotype was found many times. This chain uses TRBV20-1 with TRBJ2-1, with TRBD2 matching 10 bases. CDR3 length equals 15 residues. Germline V gives CDR1 DFQATT, CDR2 SNEGSKA (reference sequence). With V trimmed by 1 base and J by 12 bases, 12 bases remained unmatched. CDR3 DNA: TGCAGTGCTAGAGTGCGGACTAGCGGTTGGGGTGTGCAGTTCTTC. This translates into CSARVRTSGWGVQFF.

This clonotype came up a few times. The chain is built from TRBV30 and TRBJ2-2; 8 nucleotides agree with TRBD1. Germline values: CDR1 GTSNPN, CDR2 SVGIG (reference sequence). Trimming at V came to 7 bases and at J to 1 base, leaving 2 bases not matched to a gene. This CDR3 comprises 13 residues. The CDR3 here is CASGQGNTGELFF. The DNA of the CDR3 is TGTGCCTCAGGACAGGGGAACACCGGGGAGCTGTTTTTT.

This clonotype was detected ten times or more. The V and J genes are TRBV6-2 or TRBV6-3 and TRBJ2-1, with D possibly TRBD2 on 5 matching bases. Germline assignment: CDR1 MNHEY and CDR2 SVGEGT. CDR3 length: 14 residues. V lost 7 bases to trimming and J lost 6 bases, with 16 bases between them. CDR3 sequence: CASTTHRGVNEQFF. In DNA form, the CDR3 reads TGTGCCAGCACCACACACCGGGGTGTCAATGAGCAGTTCTTC.

V and J are TRBV13 and TRBJ2-4; no firm D call. CDR3 length equals 13 residues. Trimming removed 4 bases from V and 3 bases from J, with 7 bases in between. Germline CDR1 and CDR2: PRHDT and FYEKMQ (reference sequence). In nucleotides, the CDR3 is TGTGCCAGCAGCTCTACCTACAAAAACATTCAGTACTTC. Its translation: CASSSTYKNIQYF.

At least ten counts were recorded for this clonotype. The chain combines TRBV19 with TRBJ2-2, with D maybe TRBD2 (6 bases). Germline V gene lookup returns CDR1 LNHDA and CDR2 SQIVND (reference sequence). Deletions cut 4 bases from V and 0 bases from J, with 24 bases between. The CDR3 loop spans 20 amino acids. CDR3: CASSTLRTSRISANTGELFF. DNA of the CDR3: TGTGCCAGTAGTACGCTCCGTACTAGCCGAATTTCCGCGAACACCGGGGAGCTGTTTTTT. The full variable domain, completed using reference TRBV19 and TRBJ2-2, is DGGITQSPKYLFRKEGQNVTLSCEQNLNHDAMYWYRQDPGQGLRLIYYSQIVNDFQKGDIAEGYSVSREKKESFPLTVTSAQKNPTAFYLCASSTLRTSRISANTGELFFGEGSRLTVL.